The sequence of this T cell receptor (beta chain) was determined in a study of shared clonotypes between healthy human individuals. It was across several immunoSEQ plates that each subset's genomic DNA was evenly split. Generated by immunoSEQ multiplex PCR, the TCRdb table keeps only in-frame clones and is missing some. Of more than 1,200,000 clones in the sample, about 98.5% are singletons; the top ten hold 0.36%. The CDR3 is 16 amino acids. V lost 4 bases and J lost 0, with 16 bases in between. Germline V gene data show CDR1 as GTSNPN and CDR2 as SVGIG (reference sequence). The study, taken as a whole, reports: Researchers sampled blood only, noting tissue repertoires likely differ.

For this clone: What it binds is not known.

Sequencing used naive CD4+ T cells sorted from blood. As to subset: CD45RA+ positively selected. This sequence joins TRBV30 and TRBJ2-4; D possibly matches TRBD1 or TRBD2 (5 bases each). The source is a man aged 30-40 years in good health. The CDR3 sequence is CAWTLRGEIAKNIQYF. The DNA of the CDR3 is TGTGCCTGGACCCTGAGGGGAGAAATAGCCAAAAACATTCAGTACTTC.